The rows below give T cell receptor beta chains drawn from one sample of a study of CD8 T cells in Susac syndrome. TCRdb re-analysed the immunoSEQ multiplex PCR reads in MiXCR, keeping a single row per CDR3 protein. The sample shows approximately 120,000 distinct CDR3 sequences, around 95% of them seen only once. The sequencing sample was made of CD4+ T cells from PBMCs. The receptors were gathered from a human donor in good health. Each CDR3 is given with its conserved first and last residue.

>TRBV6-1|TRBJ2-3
CASSEAPDRGVTDTQYF
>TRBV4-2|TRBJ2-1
CASSQGYDAEQFF
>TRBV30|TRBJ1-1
CAWAGRLEAFF
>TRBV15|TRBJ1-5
CATSRDPGYSNQPQHF
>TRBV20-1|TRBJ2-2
CSARTNTGELFF
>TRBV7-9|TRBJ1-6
CASSPDDGRSPLHF
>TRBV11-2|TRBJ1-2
CASSPNRALANGYTF
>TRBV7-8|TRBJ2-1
CASSGTKPYNEQFF
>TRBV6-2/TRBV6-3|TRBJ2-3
CASSWSGRSDTQYF
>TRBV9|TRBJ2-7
CASSVDPGGPYEQYF
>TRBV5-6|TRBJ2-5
CASSQDYRGWETQYF
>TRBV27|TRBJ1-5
CASSLGLGEWPQHF
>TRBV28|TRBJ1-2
CASNQQGANYGYTF
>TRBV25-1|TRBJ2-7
CASSARAFSYEQYF
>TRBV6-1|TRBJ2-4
CASSPGTRNIQYF
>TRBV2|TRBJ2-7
CASSLGEGAPYEQYF
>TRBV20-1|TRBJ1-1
CSAIFIQAFF
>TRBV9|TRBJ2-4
CASSVGDEGRKNIQYF
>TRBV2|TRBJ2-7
CANRERGSAYEQYF
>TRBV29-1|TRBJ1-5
CSVDLGGVYSNQPQHF
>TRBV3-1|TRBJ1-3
CASSQQTGSSGNTIYF
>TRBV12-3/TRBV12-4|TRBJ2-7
CASSLEAPYEQYF
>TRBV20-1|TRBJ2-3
CSAGTVPTDTQYF
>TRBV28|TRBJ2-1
CASSGTGGNNEQFF
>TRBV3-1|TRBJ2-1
CASSLRDRYNEQFF
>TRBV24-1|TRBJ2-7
CATPAGGESTYEQYF
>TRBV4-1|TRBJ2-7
CASSRLLAATYEQYF
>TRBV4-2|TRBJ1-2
CASSQEGSWDVGYTF
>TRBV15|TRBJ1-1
CATSRDFGGMNTEAFF
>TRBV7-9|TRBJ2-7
CASRLLEGEQYF
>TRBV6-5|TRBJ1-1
CASSRRQVNTEAFF
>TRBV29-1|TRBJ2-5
CSVEVGAQETQYF
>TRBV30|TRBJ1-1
CAWSGRTGGEAFF
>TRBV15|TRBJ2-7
CATSRDRYEQYF
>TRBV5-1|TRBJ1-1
CASSFTGRPPGTEAFF
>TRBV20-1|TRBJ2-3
CSATAPGQGHDTQYF
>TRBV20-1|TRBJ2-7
CSARDGVAYEQYF